A single sample is the source of the 20 T cell receptor beta chains below, sequenced in a study of identifying expanded T cells in peripheral blood (dated by TCRdb to about 2019). Libraries were prepared through the immunoSEQ multiplex PCR assay. Held by TCRdb, this immuneACCESS table contains in-frame sequences only and omits some clones. Under half of the omission traces to an unresolved V gene where checked; the cause of the rest is unknown. This sample has around 100,000 clones in its table, and roughly 90% of those were observed once. Around 15% of the sample is in the top ten clones. The sequenced sample consisted of blood. The receptors were sampled from a person aged 18 to 75 in good health.

The chain combines TRBV11-2 with TRBJ1-1; no firm D call. Germline CDR1 reads SGHAT; CDR2 reads FQNNGV. Trimming cost V 1 base and J 0 bases, with 9 bases left between them. CDR3 length: 15 amino acids. The CDR3 reads CASSLGVGVNTEAFF. Written as DNA, the CDR3 is TGTGCCAGCAGCTTAGGCGTTGGGGTGAACACTGAAGCTTTCTTT. Variable domain in full (rest from reference TRBV11-2 and TRBJ1-1): EAGVAQSPRYKIIEKRQSVAFWCNPISGHATLYWYQQILGQGPKLLIQFQNNGVVDDSQLPKDRFSAERLKGVDSTLKIQPAKLEDSAVYLCASSLGVGVNTEAFFGQGTRLTVV.

V usage is TRBV14 and J usage is TRBJ2-5, with TRBD1 matching 8 bases. The CDR3 is 17 amino acids. Germline assignment: CDR1 SGHDN and CDR2 FVKESK. J was trimmed by 4 bases and V by 4 bases; bases with no gene match: 14. The CDR3 sequence: CASSLKRGAGTGETQYF. For the CDR3, the DNA is TGTGCCAGCAGCCTCAAAAGGGGGGCAGGGACAGGAGAGACCCAGTACTTC.

The rearrangement uses TRBV6-5 and TRBJ2-6; D is unresolved. This CDR3 has 16 amino acids. Per germline, CDR1 MNHEY and CDR2 SVGAGI. Trimming left V 4 bases short and J 3 bases short, with 13 bases between. CDR3: CASSSGKNYGANVLTF. The CDR3 DNA follows: TGTGCCAGCAGTTCTGGTAAAAACTATGGGGCCAACGTCCTGACTTTC.

The chain couples TRBV29-1 to TRBJ1-1, with D possibly TRBD1 on 5 matching bases. In germline, CDR1 is SQVTM, CDR2 ANQGSEA. The germline V and J ends were trimmed by 0 bases and 3 bases, with 5 bases remaining between them. The CDR3 covers 12 residues. The chain's CDR3 is CSVEEGDTEAFF. The CDR3 region has the DNA TGCAGCGTTGAAGAGGGGGACACTGAAGCTTTCTTT.

This clone is a singleton in its sample. The gene calls are TRBV21-1 and TRBJ1-6. TRBV21-1 is labeled a pseudogene. The CDR3 totals 17 residues. The CDR3 DNA reads TGTGCCAGCAGCCACTCTGGGGTAGGGTCCTATAATTCACCCCTCCACTTT. Residues: CASSHSGVGSYNSPLHF.

The chain joins TRBV9 to TRBJ2-6, with no clear D. Trimming cost V 4 bases and J 0 bases, with 8 bases left between them. CDR1 and CDR2 (germline): SGDLS, YYNGEE. The CDR3 extends over 15 amino acids. In nucleotides, the CDR3 is TGTGCCAGCAGCCCCCTGATCTCTGGGGCCAACGTCCTGACTTTC. Its protein is CASSPLISGANVLTF.

V usage is TRBV11-2 and J usage is TRBJ1-1; D is unresolved. The CDR3 totals 14 residues. V was pared by 3 bases and J by 0 bases, with 8 bases between. Germline CDR1 SGHAT, CDR2 FQNNGV. The chain's CDR3 is CASSFSSMNTEAFF. For the CDR3, the DNA is TGTGCCAGCAGCTTTTCCAGCATGAACACTGAAGCTTTCTTT. The full variable domain, its missing parts supplied by reference TRBV11-2 and TRBJ1-1, is EAGVAQSPRYKIIEKRQSVAFWCNPISGHATLYWYQQILGQGPKLLIQFQNNGVVDDSQLPKDRFSAERLKGVDSTLKIQPAKLEDSAVYLCASSFSSMNTEAFFGQGTRLTVV.

About this clone: One end of the junction fails to match germline, which may point to a read error. This sample includes further DNA sequences coding for the same CDR3. The CDR3 nucleotides read TGCGCCAGCAGCCTGACAGGGAAGGGTGCAGACACGCAGTATTTT. Translation gives CASSLTGKGADTQYF. J is TRBJ2-3 and V is TRBV5-1; 7 nucleotides agree with TRBD1. Germline lookup yields CDR1 SGHRS and CDR2 YFSETQ. This CDR3 is built from 15 residues.

J is TRBJ1-4 and V is TRBV10-3; a weak D match, TRBD1 (6 bases). Germline values: CDR1 ENHRY, CDR2 SYGVKD. CDR3 size: 16 residues. V gave up 3 bases and J gave up 8 bases, with 19 bases separating them. The DNA for the CDR3 is TGTGCCATCAGTGACACCCGGGACACCTTGGGAGAAAAACTGTTTTTT. Its protein is CAISDTRDTLGEKLFF.

This chain uses TRBV6-1 with TRBJ2-5, with 10 bases matching TRBD1. Germline V lookup: CDR1 MNHNS, CDR2 SASEGT. This CDR3 region has 17 residues. The junction had 9 bases not matched to a gene; V was cut back by 0 bases and J by 5 bases. CDR3 DNA sequence: TGTGCCAGCAGTGAAGCGTTGGGACAGGGGTTTTGGGAGACCCAGTACTTC. Protein product: CASSEALGQGFWETQYF.

The genes are TRBV12-5 and TRBJ1-3; no clear D. The CDR3 is 15 residues long. CDR1 LGHNT and CDR2 FRNRAP come from the germline V gene. Trimming took 2 bases from V and 0 from J, leaving 8 bases between them. The CDR3 sequence is CASGLNSISGNTIYF. The CDR3 nucleotides read TGTGCTAGTGGTTTGAATTCCATCTCTGGAAACACCATATATTTT.

The CDR3 is CASSSGSGGSQETQYF. For the CDR3, the DNA is TGTGCCAGCAGCTCGGGTAGCGGGGGGTCCCAAGAGACCCAGTACTTC. The gene calls are TRBV7-6 and TRBJ2-5; 10 bases map to TRBD2. The CDR3 extends over 16 amino acids. Germline CDR1 reads SGHVS; CDR2 reads FNYEAQ. V dropped 4 bases and J dropped 1; count of bases not matched to a gene: 6.

This sequence joins TRBV6-5 and TRBJ1-1; TRBD1 is a possible D gene (6 bases). The V gene lost 3 bases and the J gene lost 5 bases, with 16 bases spanning the gap. The CDR3 sequence is 15 residues long. Looked up from germline, CDR1 is MNHEY and CDR2 is SVGAGI. CDR3 DNA: TGTGCCAGCAGTTATGGTGTGGGGGCTTTGACTGAAGCTTTCTTT. Translated: CASSYGVGALTEAFF.

This clone was observed a single time. This chain connects TRBV7-9 to TRBJ1-2, with a weak D call TRBD1 (6 bases). In germline, CDR1 is SEHNR, CDR2 FQNEAQ (reference sequence). V was shortened by 4 bases and J by 8 bases, with 17 bases between the two germline ends. CDR3 length: 14 amino acids. The CDR3 DNA follows: TGTGCCAGCAGCTCTAACAGGGTTCGGGAGGGCTACACCTTC. Protein sequence: CASSSNRVREGYTF.

This chain uses TRBV13 with TRBJ1-3; no clear D gene. This CDR3 has 14 amino acids. V was trimmed by 2 bases and J by 3 bases, leaving 8 bases between them. Per the germline V gene, CDR1 is PRHDT and CDR2 is FYEKMQ (reference sequence). The CDR3, as DNA: TGTGCCAGCAGCTTATATCAGGTTGGAAACACCATATATTTT. Its protein product is CASSLYQVGNTIYF. The variable domain in full, with the rest retrieved from reference TRBV13 and TRBJ1-3, is AAGVIQSPRHLIKEKRETATLKCYPIPRHDTVYWYQQGPGQDPQFLISFYEKMQSDKGSIPDRFSAQQFSDYHSELNMSSLELGDSALYFCASSLYQVGNTIYFGEGSWLTVV.

The chain joins TRBV5-4 to TRBJ2-1; a weak D match, TRBD2 (6 bases). Trimming took 9 bases from V and 7 from J, leaving 17 bases between them. The germline CDR1 and CDR2 sequences are SGHNT and YYREEE (reference sequence). This CDR3 is 13 amino acids long. The CDR3 region has the DNA TGTGCCACCCCAGCGGGTCCGGGGAATGAGCAGTTCTTC. It codes for CATPAGPGNEQFF.

V and J are TRBV16 and TRBJ2-5; no reliable D call. CDR3 length equals 14 residues. Germline CDR1 is KGHSY and CDR2 is FQNENV. Trimming removed 5 bases at V and 7 bases at J, with 17 bases between. DNA for the CDR3: TGTGCCAGCAGCTCCAGGCTGGACGTAGGGACCCAGTACTTC. It yields the protein CASSSRLDVGTQYF.

This clone was observed a single time. This rearrangement joins TRBV5-4 to TRBJ2-2; tentative D call: TRBD1 (6 bases). V lost 4 bases and J 6 bases, leaving 19 bases between the germline ends. The CDR3 spans 16 residues. The germline CDR1 and CDR2 sequences are SGHNT and YYREEE (reference sequence). CDR3 region: CASSEQQGFSPGELFF. The CDR3 DNA is TGTGCCAGCAGCGAACAACAGGGTTTTTCCCCCGGGGAGCTGTTTTTT.

The chain combines TRBV5-1 with TRBJ2-7; 11 positions match TRBD1. The CDR3 is 13 amino acids. The germline V gene has CDR1 SGHRS and CDR2 YFSETQ. J lost 11 bases, V lost 4 bases, and 8 bases had no gene match. The CDR3 sequence: CASSARDRGREYF. CDR3 in DNA: TGCGCCAGCAGCGCCCGGGACAGGGGGAGGGAGTACTTC. Complete variable domain (other parts from reference TRBV5-1 and TRBJ2-7): KAGVTQTPRYLIKTRGQQVTLSCSPISGHRSVSWYQQTPGQGLQFLFEYFSETQRNKGNFPGRFSGRQFSNSRSEMNVSTLELGDSALYLCASSARDRGREYFGPGTRLTVT.

The V call is TRBV19, the J call TRBJ2-5, with D maybe TRBD2 (6 bases). V was shortened by 8 bases and J by 0 bases, with 7 bases between the two germline ends. In germline, CDR1 is LNHDA, CDR2 SQIVND (reference sequence). This CDR3 comprises 12 residues. The CDR3 bases are TGTGCCAGTGCGGGGTACCAAGAGACCCAGTACTTC. This codes for CASAGYQETQYF.